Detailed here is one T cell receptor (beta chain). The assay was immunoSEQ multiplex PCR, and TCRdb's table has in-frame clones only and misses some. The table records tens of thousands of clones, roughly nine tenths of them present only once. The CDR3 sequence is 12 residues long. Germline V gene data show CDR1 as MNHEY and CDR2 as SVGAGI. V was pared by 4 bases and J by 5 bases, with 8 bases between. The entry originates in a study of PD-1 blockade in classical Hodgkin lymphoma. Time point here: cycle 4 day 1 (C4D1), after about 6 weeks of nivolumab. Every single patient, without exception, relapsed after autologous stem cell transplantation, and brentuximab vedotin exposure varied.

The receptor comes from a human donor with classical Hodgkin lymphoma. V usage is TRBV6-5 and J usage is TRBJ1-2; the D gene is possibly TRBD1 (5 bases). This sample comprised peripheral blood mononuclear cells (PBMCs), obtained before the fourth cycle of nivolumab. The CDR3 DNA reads TGTGCCAGCAGTTGGGGACTTTATGGCTACACCTTC. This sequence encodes CASSWGLYGYTF.